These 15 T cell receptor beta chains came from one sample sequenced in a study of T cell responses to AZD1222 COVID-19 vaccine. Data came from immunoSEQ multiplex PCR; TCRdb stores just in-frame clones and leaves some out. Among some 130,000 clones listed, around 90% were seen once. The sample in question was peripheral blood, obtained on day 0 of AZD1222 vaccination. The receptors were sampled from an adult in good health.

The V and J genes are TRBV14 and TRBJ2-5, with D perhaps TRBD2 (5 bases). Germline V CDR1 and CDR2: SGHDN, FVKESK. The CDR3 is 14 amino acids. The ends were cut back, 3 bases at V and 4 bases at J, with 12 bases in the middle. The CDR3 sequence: CASSQTLGRETQYF. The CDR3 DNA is TGTGCCAGCAGCCAGACCTTAGGGAGAGAGACCCAGTACTTC. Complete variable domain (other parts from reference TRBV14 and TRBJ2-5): EAGVTQFPSHSVIEKGQTVTLRCDPISGHDNLYWYRRVMGKEIKFLLHFVKESKQDESGMPNNRFLAERTGGTYSTLKVQPAELEDSGVYFCASSQTLGRETQYFGPGTRLLVL.

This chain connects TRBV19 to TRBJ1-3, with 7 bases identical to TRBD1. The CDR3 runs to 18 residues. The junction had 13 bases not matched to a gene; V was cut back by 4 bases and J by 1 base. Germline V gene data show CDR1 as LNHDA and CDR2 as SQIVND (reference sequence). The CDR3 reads CASSTYLEQGKSGNTIYF. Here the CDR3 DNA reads TGTGCCAGTAGTACCTACCTCGAACAGGGGAAGTCTGGAAACACCATATATTTT.

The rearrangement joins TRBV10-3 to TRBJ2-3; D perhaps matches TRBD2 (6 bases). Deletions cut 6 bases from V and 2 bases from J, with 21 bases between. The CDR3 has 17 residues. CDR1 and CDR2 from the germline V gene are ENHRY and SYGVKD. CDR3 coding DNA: TGTGCCATCAGGGTCTCGCGGGCGGGAACTTACACAGATACGCAGTATTTT. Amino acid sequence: CAIRVSRAGTYTDTQYF.

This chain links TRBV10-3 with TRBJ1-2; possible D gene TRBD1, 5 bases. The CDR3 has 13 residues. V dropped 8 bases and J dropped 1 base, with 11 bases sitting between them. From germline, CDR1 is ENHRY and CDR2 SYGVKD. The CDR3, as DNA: TGTGCCATCGCACAGGACCGTAACTATGGCTACACCTTC. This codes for CAIAQDRNYGYTF.

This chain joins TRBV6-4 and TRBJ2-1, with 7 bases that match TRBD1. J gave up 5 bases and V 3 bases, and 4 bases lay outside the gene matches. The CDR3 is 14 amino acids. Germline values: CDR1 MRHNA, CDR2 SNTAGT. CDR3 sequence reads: CASSEDRSDNEQFF. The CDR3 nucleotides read TGTGCCAGCAGTGAGGACAGGTCCGACAATGAGCAGTTCTTC.

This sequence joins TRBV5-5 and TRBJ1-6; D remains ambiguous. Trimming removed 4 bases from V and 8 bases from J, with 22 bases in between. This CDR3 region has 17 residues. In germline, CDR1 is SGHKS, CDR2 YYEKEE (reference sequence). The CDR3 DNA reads TGTGCCAGCAGCCCCGAAGACAAGTCCCCATCGGATTCACCCCTCCACTTT. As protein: CASSPEDKSPSDSPLHF.

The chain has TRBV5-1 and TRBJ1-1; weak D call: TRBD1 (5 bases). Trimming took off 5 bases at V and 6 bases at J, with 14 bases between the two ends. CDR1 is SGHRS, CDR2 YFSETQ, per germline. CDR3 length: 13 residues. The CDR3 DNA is TGCGCCAGCAGAACGGACATTATCGCTGAAGCTTTCTTT. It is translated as CASRTDIIAEAFF.

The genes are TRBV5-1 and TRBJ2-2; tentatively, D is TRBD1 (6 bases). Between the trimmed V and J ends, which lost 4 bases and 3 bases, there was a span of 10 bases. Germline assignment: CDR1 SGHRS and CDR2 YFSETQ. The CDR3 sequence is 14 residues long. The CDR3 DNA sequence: TGCGCCAGCAGCATGGGACAAGACACCGGGGAGCTGTTTTTT. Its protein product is CASSMGQDTGELFF.

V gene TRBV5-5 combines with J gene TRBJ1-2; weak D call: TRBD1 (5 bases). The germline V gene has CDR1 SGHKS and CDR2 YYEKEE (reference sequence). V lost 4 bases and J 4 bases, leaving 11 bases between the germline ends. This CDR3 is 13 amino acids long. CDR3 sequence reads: CASSLPGRYGYTF. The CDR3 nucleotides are TGTGCCAGCAGCCTCCCGGGACGCTATGGCTACACCTTC. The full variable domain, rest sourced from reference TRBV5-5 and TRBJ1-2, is DAGVTQSPTHLIKTRGQQVTLRCSPISGHKSVSWYQQVLGQGPQFIFQYYEKEERGRGNFPDRFSARQFPNYSSELNVNALLLGDSALYLCASSLPGRYGYTFGSGTRLTVV.

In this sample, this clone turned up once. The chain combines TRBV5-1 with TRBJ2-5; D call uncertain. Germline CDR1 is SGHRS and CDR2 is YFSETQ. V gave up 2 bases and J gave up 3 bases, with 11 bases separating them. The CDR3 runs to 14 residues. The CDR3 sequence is CASSFRLHEETQYF. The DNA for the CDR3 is TGCGCCAGCAGCTTCCGACTCCATGAAGAGACCCAGTACTTC. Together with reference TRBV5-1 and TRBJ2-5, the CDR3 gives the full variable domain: KAGVTQTPRYLIKTRGQQVTLSCSPISGHRSVSWYQQTPGQGLQFLFEYFSETQRNKGNFPGRFSGRQFSNSRSEMNVSTLELGDSALYLCASSFRLHEETQYFGPGTRLLVL.

For the CDR3, the DNA is TGTGCCAGCAGTCTACAGGAAACTGAAGCTTTCTTT. This codes for CASSLQETEAFF. The rearrangement links TRBV28 to TRBJ1-1; tentative D call: TRBD1 (5 bases). Per the germline V gene, CDR1 is MDHEN and CDR2 is SYDVKM. V was shortened by 5 bases and J by 5 bases, with 9 bases between the two germline ends. The CDR3 is 12 residues long. Looking up the rest from reference TRBV28 and TRBJ1-1 gives the full variable domain: DVKVTQSSRYLVKRTGEKVFLECVQDMDHENMFWYRQDPGLGLRLIYFSYDVKMKEKGDIPEGYSVSREKKERFSLILESASTNQTSMYLCASSLQETEAFFGQGTRLTVV.

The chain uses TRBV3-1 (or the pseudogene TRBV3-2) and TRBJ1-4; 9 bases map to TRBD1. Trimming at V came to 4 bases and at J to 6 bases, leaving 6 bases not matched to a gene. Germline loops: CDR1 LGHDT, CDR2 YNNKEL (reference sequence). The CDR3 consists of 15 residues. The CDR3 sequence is CASSLGTGRHEKLFF. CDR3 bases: TGTGCCAGCAGCCTCGGGACAGGGCGGCATGAAAAACTGTTTTTT.

CDR3: CASSYDDRHYGYTF. CDR3 nucleotide sequence: TGTGCCAGCAGTTACGACGACCGCCACTATGGCTACACCTTC. V is TRBV6-6 and J is TRBJ1-2; the D is unclear. V was shortened by 2 bases and J by 3 bases, with 10 bases between the two germline ends. The CDR3 consists of 14 residues. Germline values: CDR1 MNHNY, CDR2 SVGAGI (reference sequence).

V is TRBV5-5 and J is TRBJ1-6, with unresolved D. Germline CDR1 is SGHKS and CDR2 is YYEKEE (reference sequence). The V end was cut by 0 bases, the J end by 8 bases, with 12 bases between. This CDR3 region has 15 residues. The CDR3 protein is CASSLAALKDSPLHF. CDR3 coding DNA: TGTGCCAGCAGCTTGGCGGCACTAAAAGATTCACCCCTCCACTTT.

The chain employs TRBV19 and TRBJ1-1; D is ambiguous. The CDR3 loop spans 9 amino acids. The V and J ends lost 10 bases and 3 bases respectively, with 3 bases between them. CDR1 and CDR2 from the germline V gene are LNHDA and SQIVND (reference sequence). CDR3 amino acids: CANHTEAFF. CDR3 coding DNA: TGTGCCAATCACACTGAAGCTTTCTTT.